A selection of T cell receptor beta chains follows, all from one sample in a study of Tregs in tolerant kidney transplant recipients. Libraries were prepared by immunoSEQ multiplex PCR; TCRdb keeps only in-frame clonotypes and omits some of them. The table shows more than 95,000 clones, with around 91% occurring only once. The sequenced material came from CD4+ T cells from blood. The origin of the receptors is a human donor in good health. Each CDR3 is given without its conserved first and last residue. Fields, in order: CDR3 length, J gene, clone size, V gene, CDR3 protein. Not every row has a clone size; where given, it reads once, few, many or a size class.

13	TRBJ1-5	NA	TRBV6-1	ASSGGDSLNQPQH
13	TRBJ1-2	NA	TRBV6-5	ASSTDGQAGGGYT
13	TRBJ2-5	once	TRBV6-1	ASSESAGYQETQY
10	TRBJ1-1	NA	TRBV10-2	ASSVGVAGAF
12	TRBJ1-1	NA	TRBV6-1	ASSPPVDSTEAF
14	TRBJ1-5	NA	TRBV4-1	ASSQGDRAGNQPQH
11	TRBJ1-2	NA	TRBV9	ASSVDSNYGYT
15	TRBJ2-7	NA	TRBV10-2	ASRRGRLDRPTYEQY
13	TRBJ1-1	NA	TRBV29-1	SASTGTGMNTEAF
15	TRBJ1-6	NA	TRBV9	ASSVGEAGGNNSPLH
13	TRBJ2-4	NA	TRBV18	ASSPPGVAKNIQY
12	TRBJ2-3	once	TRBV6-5	ASSYRDPADTQY
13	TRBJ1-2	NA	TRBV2	ASRPGTGLMYGYT
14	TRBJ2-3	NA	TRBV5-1	ASSLEGGKLRDTQY
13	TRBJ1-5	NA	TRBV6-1	ASSEGDSKNQPQH
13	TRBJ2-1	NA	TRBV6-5	ASTLSGRKYNEQF
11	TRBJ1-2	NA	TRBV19	ASSLPGEYGYT